This TCR beta chain was recovered during a study of lymphopenia after photon versus proton radiotherapy (dated by TCRdb to between 2018 and 2021). Study-level background: Photon and proton radiation therapy were compared by the study for their immunological effects in patients with gastrointestinal tumors who developed high-grade lymphopenia. The roughly 21 patients in the cohort had gastrointestinal tumors, were treated with either photon or proton therapy, and subsequently developed lymphopenia. The goal of the study was to describe how the two radiation modalities differ in their effects on the immune system.

The germline V gene gives CDR1 as KGHSH and CDR2 as LQKENI. The CDR3 runs 16 amino acids, cysteine and phenylalanine included. The CDR3 DNA has 48 bases and is translated from base 1. V is pared back by 3 bases and J by 5 bases, with 20 bases lying between the germline termini. Overall results and qualifications from the work: Across the cohort, a larger post-nadir drop in TCR diversity was inversely correlated with overall survival time among patients who died. Once the lymphocyte count had reached its nadir, the repertoires of photon-treated patients showed oligoclonal expansion, particularly of CD8+ Temra cells, and this expansion drove the decline in diversity. During treatment, patients who received photon therapy lost naive T cells and TCR diversity and gained effector/memory populations, whereas patients who received proton therapy remained relatively stable. The authors looked at the survival association only in patients who died, and they framed better survival with proton therapy as a possibility rather than a demonstrated result.

To prepare the library, the immunoSEQ multiplex PCR assay was applied. T cell repertoires were profiled by deep sequencing of rearranged TCR beta loci, alongside multiparametric flow cytometry. This immuneACCESS table, as held by TCRdb, lists in-frame sequences with V and J called but not all clones. Of the missing ones, under half trace to an unresolved V gene in checked studies; the others have no known cause. Across this sample there are 65,000 to 90,000 clones, with 92% seen only once. 2.2% of the sample comes from the top ten. As regards this clone: The antigen this receptor binds is unknown. The record has no base qualities; no much larger clone is one base away.

The chain couples TRBV18 to TRBJ2-7, and possibly TRBD2, on 5 matching bases. This receptor was obtained from a woman aged 40 to 50 with cholangiocarcinoma. The sequencing here drew on peripheral blood, taken from a patient treated with photon-based radiotherapy. The nucleotide sequence is TGTGCCAGCTCACCCCGTGGAGGTCTCACCCCGGACGAGCAGTACTTC. Protein translation: CASSPRGGLTPDEQYF.